This TCR beta chain was obtained from a study of blood T cell repertoires in COVID-19. Background on the study: From the United States, Italy and Spain came samples of acute and convalescent COVID-19.

The germline V gene has CDR1 SGHDN and CDR2 FVKESK. The CDR3 spans 11 residues. Deletions cut 1 base from V and 6 bases from J, with 3 bases between. In the authors' methods: Nucleated cell number was recorded as an estimate derived from reference gene primer amplification. The protocol was immunoSEQ multiplex PCR, while the TCRdb copy is restricted to in-frame clones and leaves out a portion. Clone size and the V and J calls come from that table; the DNA yielded D and trimming. This table has 130,000 or so clones, about 89% appearing once. V is TRBV14 and J is TRBJ1-1, with D unclear. The TCR comes from a man aged 55 to 70 with COVID-19, enrolled during active disease. Sequenced input: peripheral blood. CDR3 nucleotides: TGTGCCAGCAGCCAAGTCGCTGAAGCTTTCTTT. This translates into CASSQVAEAFF.